The 6 T cell receptor beta chains presented below share a single source sample, sequenced in a study of CD8+CD57+ T cells in acquired aplastic anemia. Profiles of TCR beta VDJ and CDR3 were generated from a genomic DNA template. TCRdb redid the calling of the reads with MiXCR, one entry per CDR3 protein. The sample has around 180,000 distinct CDR3 sequences; less than 60% are singletons. Only patients with CD8+CD57+ cell expansion on flow cytometry were chosen for sequencing. Source material: sorted CD4+, CD8+, or CD8+CD57+ T cells (not recorded which) from PBMCs. These receptors were collected from a human donor with aplastic anemia.

This clonotype was found a few times. This sequence joins TRBV30 and TRBJ1-1; D is undetermined. Germline CDR1 reads GTSNPN; CDR2 reads SVGIG (reference sequence). Trimming cost V 2 bases and J 5 bases, with 6 bases left between them. The length of the CDR3 is 11 residues. CDR3 nucleotides: TGTGCCTGGAGTCAGAGAACTGAAGCTTTCTTT. It codes for CAWSQRTEAFF.

The V and J genes are TRBV25-1 and TRBJ2-3; 9 positions agree with TRBD1. Losses at the gene ends were 5 bases for V and 4 bases for J; bases not matched to a gene: 4. Per germline, CDR1 MGHDK and CDR2 SYGVNS. This CDR3 is built from 14 residues. Here the CDR3 DNA reads TGTGCCAGCAGTCGGGACAGGGTGGCAGATACGCAGTATTTT. This encodes CASSRDRVADTQYF.

This clonotype came up many times. J is TRBJ2-5 and V is TRBV9; 8 bases fit TRBD2. Germline CDR1 and CDR2: SGDLS and YYNGEE. The junction had 8 bases not matched to a gene; V was cut back by 2 bases and J by 2 bases. The CDR3 extends over 16 amino acids. The CDR3 spells CASSVAVAGTQETQYF. The CDR3 DNA reads TGTGCCAGCAGCGTTGCGGTAGCGGGGACGCAAGAGACCCAGTACTTC.

This clonotype was seen a few times. The V and J genes are TRBV10-3 and TRBJ1-5; a weak D match, TRBD1 (5 bases). With 8 bases removed from V and 5 bases from J, the gap between germline ends came to 7 bases. The germline gives CDR1 ENHRY, CDR2 SYGVKD. This CDR3 spans 11 amino acids. The CDR3, as DNA: TGTGCCATCGGGGGGGATCAGCCCCAGCATTTT. Protein: CAIGGDQPQHF.

This clonotype was picked up many times. This chain joins TRBV20-1 and TRBJ2-7; 7 bases are shared with TRBD2. Germline V gene data show CDR1 as DFQATT and CDR2 as SNEGSKA (reference sequence). The CDR3 loop spans 13 amino acids. Here the CDR3 reads CSPLGLVNSEQYF. DNA of the CDR3: TGCAGCCCGTTAGGACTAGTAAACAGCGAGCAGTACTTC.

The V and J genes are TRBV20-1 and TRBJ2-5, with 9 bases matching TRBD2. Germline V gives CDR1 DFQATT, CDR2 SNEGSKA (reference sequence). J lost 6 bases, V lost 4 bases, and 6 bases had no gene match. This CDR3 has 13 amino acids. The CDR3 sequence is CSANAGGRKTQYF. CDR3 in DNA: TGCAGTGCTAATGCGGGGGGGCGGAAGACCCAGTACTTC.